This entry lists 8 T cell receptor beta chains sequenced from one sample in a study of low-dose radiotherapy and immunotherapy resistance in tumors. Primers targeting TRAV and TRBV primed first-strand cDNA, covering alpha and beta chains. The PCR that amplified TCRs ran for around 21 cycles, relying on a constant-region primer and a V-primer adapter. TCRdb processed the reads anew with MiXCR; each CDR3 protein has one entry. Of 64,000 or so distinct CDR3 sequences in the sample, approximately 31% are singletons; the top ten hold 11%. Noted time point: before trial treatment. Material: PBMCs, obtained before treatment. These TCRs come from a female donor with ovarian cancer.

This clonotype has a count of ten or more. The chain links TRBV28 to TRBJ1-2; tentative D call: TRBD1 (5 bases). V shed 4 bases and J shed 0 bases, with 12 bases lying between them. The CDR3 consists of 15 residues. CDR1 and CDR2 (germline): MDHEN, SYDVKM. CDR3 sequence: CASSWGRRANYGYTF. CDR3 in DNA: TGTGCCAGCAGTTGGGGCAGGAGAGCTAACTATGGCTACACCTTC.

This clonotype has at least ten counts. The genes are TRBV5-6 and TRBJ2-5; the D is unclear. Germline V lookup: CDR1 SGHDT, CDR2 YYEEEE. The V end lost 0 bases, the J end lost 7 bases, and 4 bases lay between the germline ends. CDR3 length equals 11 residues. The CDR3 sequence is CASSLAATQYF. Here the CDR3 DNA reads TGTGCCAGCAGCTTGGCGGCGACCCAGTACTTC.

The chain carries TRBV18 and TRBJ1-1, with D perhaps matching TRBD1 (5 bases). Trimming stripped 0 bases from V and 3 bases from J, with 8 bases between. There are 14 residues in the CDR3. Germline V CDR1 and CDR2: KGHSH, LQKENI. CDR3 nucleotide sequence: TGTGCCAGCTCACCACCCCGGGGGGACACTGAAGCTTTCTTT. This sequence encodes CASSPPRGDTEAFF.

The chain combines TRBV6-2 or TRBV6-3 with TRBJ2-1; 8 nucleotides match TRBD1. With 6 bases clipped from V and 3 bases from J, the junction kept 7 bases outside the gene matches. The germline gives CDR1 MNHEY, CDR2 SVGEGT. The CDR3 sequence is 15 residues long. DNA for the CDR3: TGTGCCAGCAGGCCCAGGGGGCGCAACTACAATGAGCAGTTCTTC. It specifies CASRPRGRNYNEQFF.

This clonotype was detected many times. DNA for the CDR3: TGCGCCAGCAGCCAAGATGGGGTAGCGGCTGAGCAGTTCTTC. As protein: CASSQDGVAAEQFF. The rearrangement links TRBV4-3 to TRBJ2-1; D is perhaps TRBD2 (6 bases). This CDR3 comprises 14 residues. Trimming took 0 bases from V and 9 from J, leaving 12 bases between them. The germline gives CDR1 LGHNA, CDR2 YSLEER.

This sequence joins TRBV6-1 and TRBJ1-1; no firm D call. CDR3 size: 15 residues. Trimming left V 3 bases short and J 1 base short, with 12 bases between. CDR1 is MNHNS, CDR2 SASEGT, per germline. The CDR3, as DNA: TGTGCCAGCAGTGAGTCCGACCAGCCGAACACTGAAGCTTTCTTT. Its protein product is CASSESDQPNTEAFF.

In the case of this clonotype: With a far larger clone one base away, a read error is the likely cause. The chain couples TRBV5-8 to TRBJ2-7; 13 positions agree with TRBD2. After removal of 6 bases from V and 2 bases from J, the junction contained 5 bases not matched to a gene. Germline assignment: CDR1 SGHTS and CDR2 YDEGEE. The CDR3 totals 15 residues. The CDR3 DNA sequence: TGTGCCAGCAACCAACTAGCGGGAGGGACCTACGAGCAGTACTTC. Amino acid sequence: CASNQLAGGTYEQYF.

J is TRBJ2-3 and V is TRBV5-5; maybe TRBD1 (6 bases). V lost 0 bases to trimming and J lost 0 bases, with 8 bases between them. Looked up from germline, CDR1 is SGHKS and CDR2 is YYEKEE (reference sequence). This CDR3 is built from 15 residues. CDR3 in amino acids: CASSLVQGSTDTQYF. The CDR3 DNA reads as TGTGCCAGCAGCTTGGTACAGGGAAGCACAGATACGCAGTATTTT.